These 10 T cell receptor beta chains originate from one sample sequenced in a study of preoperative IRX-2 immunotherapy in early breast cancer. Noted treatment: preoperative locoregional IRX-2 cytokine immunotherapy. Repertoires were generated with immunoSEQ multiplex PCR, while TCRdb's copy carries only in-frame clones and drops some. The sample records under 11,000 clones, roughly 80% being singletons. The specimen was lymph node tissue, collected before IRX-2 immunotherapy. The receptors stem from a human donor with breast cancer.

The chain couples TRBV18 to TRBJ2-7, with D tentatively TRBD2 (6 bases). Looked up from germline, CDR1 is KGHSH and CDR2 is LQKENI. V gave up 5 bases and J gave up 3 bases, with 20 bases separating them. The CDR3 length is 16 residues. The CDR3 protein is CASSVGSGVSGYEQYF. In DNA form, the CDR3 reads TGTGCCAGCTCAGTTGGCTCGGGAGTAAGTGGCTACGAGCAGTACTTC.

The J gene is TRBJ2-5, the V gene TRBV23-1; D might be TRBD1 or TRBD2, each matching 5 bases. TRBV23-1 is given ORF status, its function remaining uncertain. The V and J ends lost 6 bases and 5 bases respectively, with 19 bases between them. The CDR3 is 15 amino acids. CDR3 loop: CASSQDEGPRETQYF. In DNA form, the CDR3 reads TGCGCCAGCAGCCAAGATGAGGGACCACGGGAGACCCAGTACTTC.

This chain's CDR3 is CASSLSGYGYTF. CDR3 DNA: TGTGCCAGCAGTTTATCCGGCTATGGCTACACCTTC. The rearrangement joins TRBV28 to TRBJ1-2; D call uncertain. Trimming pared 1 base from V and 4 bases from J, leaving 4 bases between. This CDR3 is 12 amino acids long. Germline loops: CDR1 MDHEN, CDR2 SYDVKM.

The rearrangement uses TRBV6-8 and TRBJ2-7, with 8 bases fitting TRBD2. The CDR3 extends over 13 amino acids. After removal of 6 bases from V and 2 bases from J, the junction contained 3 bases not matched to a gene. Per germline, CDR1 MNHGY and CDR2 SAAAGT. CDR3 bases: TGTGCCAGCAGCGGGAGGGTACCCTACGAGCAGTACTTC. It codes for CASSGRVPYEQYF.

The rearrangement uses TRBV29-1 and TRBJ2-5; 10 bases map to TRBD2. V trimming: 6 bases; J trimming: 11 bases; junction bases outside the gene matches: 9. This CDR3 is built from 12 residues. Germline V gene lookup returns CDR1 SQVTM and CDR2 ANQGSEA. The CDR3 DNA reads TGCAGCGTACCGGGACTAGCGAATTGGCAGTACTTC. Its translation is CSVPGLANWQYF.

This clone was counted only a few times. The rearrangement joins TRBV6-8 to TRBJ2-5; 11 bases map to TRBD1. The CDR3 length is 15 residues. Germline assignment: CDR1 MNHGY and CDR2 SAAAGT. V dropped 10 bases and J dropped 5; count of bases not matched to a gene: 12. In DNA form, the CDR3 reads TGTGCCATAAAGGGACAGGGGGGCGGCGGGGAGACCCAGTACTTC. Its translation: CAIKGQGGGGETQYF.

This chain links TRBV7-5 with TRBJ1-3; the DNA was not compared with TRBD1, the D call given in the table. TRBV7-5 is a pseudogene. The CDR3 spans 16 residues. The CDR3 DNA reads TGTGCCAGCAGCGCCGGACAGTCCTTCTCTGGAAACACCATATATTTT. Translation: CASSAGQSFSGNTIYF.

The CDR3 DNA sequence: TGTGCCAGCAGCTTAGCATCGGGGAATGAGCAGTTCTTC. This gives the protein CASSLASGNEQFF. This chain connects TRBV7-4 to TRBJ2-1, with TRBD2 as a possible D gene (5 bases). In germline, CDR1 is SGHVT, CDR2 SQSDAQ. The CDR3 is 13 residues long. The V and J ends lost 0 bases and 7 bases respectively, with 7 bases between them.

Only a few counts were recorded for this clone. Other DNA sequences in this sample translate to the same CDR3. V usage is TRBV6-8 and J usage is TRBJ1-5; tentative D call: TRBD1 (5 bases). This CDR3 contains 12 residues. Per the germline V gene, CDR1 is MNHGY and CDR2 is SAAAGT. V was trimmed by 5 bases and J by 7 bases, leaving 9 bases between them. CDR3 residues: CASSTGEQPQHF. CDR3 DNA: TGTGCCAGCAGTACGGGGGAACAGCCCCAGCATTTT.

In this sample, this clone turned up a few times. This chain links TRBV19 with TRBJ1-5; TRBD1 agrees at 8 bases. Germline loops: CDR1 LNHDA, CDR2 SQIVND (reference sequence). The trim removed 5 bases at V and 2 bases at J, leaving 8 bases unmatched. CDR3 length equals 16 residues. The CDR3 nucleotides are TGTGCCAGTAGTCCGACGACAGGGGTAGGCAATCAGCCCCAGCATTTT. This translates into CASSPTTGVGNQPQHF.